The clone carrying this T cell receptor beta chain was observed once. The CDR3 spans 14 residues. Trimming removed 6 bases at V and 0 bases at J, with 9 bases between. Germline-derived CDR1 and CDR2 are MNHEY and SVGAGI. The source of the sample is a study of blood T cell repertoires in COVID-19. Study background: The origin of the acute and convalescent COVID-19 samples was the United States, Italy and Spain. T cells, B-cell-depleted T cells, or PBMCs supplied cDNA or gDNA.

Profiled with immunoSEQ multiplex PCR; TCRdb holds only in-frame clones, not every one. In the table there are roughly 230,000 clones, approximately 85% of which are singletons. The material sequenced was peripheral blood. The rearrangement links TRBV6-5 to TRBJ2-1; D is possibly TRBD2 (5 bases). The clonotype comes from a man over 45 with COVID-19, enrolled during active disease. CDR3 in amino acids: CASRGSGSYNEQFF. The CDR3 bases are TGTGCCAGCAGAGGAAGCGGCTCCTACAATGAGCAGTTCTTC.